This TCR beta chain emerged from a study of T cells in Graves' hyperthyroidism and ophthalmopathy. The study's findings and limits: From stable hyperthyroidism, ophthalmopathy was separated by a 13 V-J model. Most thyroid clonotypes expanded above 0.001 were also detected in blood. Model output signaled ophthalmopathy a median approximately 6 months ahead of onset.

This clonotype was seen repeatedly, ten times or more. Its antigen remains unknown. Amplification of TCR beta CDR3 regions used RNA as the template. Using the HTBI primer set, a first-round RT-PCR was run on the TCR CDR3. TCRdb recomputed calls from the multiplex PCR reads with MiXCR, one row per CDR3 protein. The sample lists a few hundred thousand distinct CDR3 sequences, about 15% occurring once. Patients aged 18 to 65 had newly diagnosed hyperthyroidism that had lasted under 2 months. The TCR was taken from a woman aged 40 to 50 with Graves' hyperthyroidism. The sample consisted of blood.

CDR3 nucleotide sequence: TGCAGTGCTCGGGGACTAGCCTACGAGCAGTACTTC. Translation gives CSARGLAYEQYF. J is TRBJ2-7 and V is TRBV20-1, with TRBD2 identical over 8 bases. After removal of 5 bases from V and 2 bases from J, the junction contained 2 bases not matched to a gene. The germline V gene has CDR1 DFQATT and CDR2 SNEGSKA (reference sequence). The CDR3 consists of 12 residues.